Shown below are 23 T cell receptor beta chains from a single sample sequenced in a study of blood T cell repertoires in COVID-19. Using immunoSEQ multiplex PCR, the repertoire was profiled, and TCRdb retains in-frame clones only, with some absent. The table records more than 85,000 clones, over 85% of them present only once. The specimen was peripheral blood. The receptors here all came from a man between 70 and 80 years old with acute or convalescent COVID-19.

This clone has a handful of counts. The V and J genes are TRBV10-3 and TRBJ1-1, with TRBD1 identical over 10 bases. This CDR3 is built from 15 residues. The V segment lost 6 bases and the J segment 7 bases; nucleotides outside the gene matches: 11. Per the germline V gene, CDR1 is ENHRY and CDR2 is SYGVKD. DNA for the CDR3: TGTGCCATCAGGGACCCCCGGGACAGGGGAAATGAAGCTTTCTTT. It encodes CAIRDPRDRGNEAFF.

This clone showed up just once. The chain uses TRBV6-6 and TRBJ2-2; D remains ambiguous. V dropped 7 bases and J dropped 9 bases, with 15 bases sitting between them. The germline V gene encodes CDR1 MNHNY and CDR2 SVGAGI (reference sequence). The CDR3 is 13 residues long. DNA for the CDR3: TGTGCCAGCACCGCCCGGGTAAACCGGGAGCTGTTTTTT. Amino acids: CASTARVNRELFF.

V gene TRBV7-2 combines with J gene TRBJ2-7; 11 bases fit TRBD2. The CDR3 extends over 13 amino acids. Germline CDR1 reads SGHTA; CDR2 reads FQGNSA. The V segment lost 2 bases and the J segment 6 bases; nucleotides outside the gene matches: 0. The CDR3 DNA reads TGTGCCAGCAGCTTAACTAGCGGGGGCGAGCAGTACTTC. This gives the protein CASSLTSGGEQYF.

The CDR3 sequence: CASSLGTGGFTDTQYF. The CDR3 DNA sequence: TGCGCCAGCAGCCTGGGGACAGGGGGCTTCACAGATACGCAGTATTTT. This rearrangement joins TRBV5-1 to TRBJ2-3, with 12 positions matching TRBD1. The CDR3 sequence is 16 residues long. V gave up 4 bases and J gave up 2 bases; unmatched junction bases: 5. Germline CDR1 is SGHRS and CDR2 is YFSETQ.

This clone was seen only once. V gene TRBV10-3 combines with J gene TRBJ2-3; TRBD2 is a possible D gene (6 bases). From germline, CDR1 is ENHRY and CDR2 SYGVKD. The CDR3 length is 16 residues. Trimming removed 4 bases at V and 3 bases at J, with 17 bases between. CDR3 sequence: CAISGGTWDLTDTQYF. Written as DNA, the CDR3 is TGTGCCATCAGTGGCGGGACTTGGGATTTAACAGATACGCAGTATTTT.

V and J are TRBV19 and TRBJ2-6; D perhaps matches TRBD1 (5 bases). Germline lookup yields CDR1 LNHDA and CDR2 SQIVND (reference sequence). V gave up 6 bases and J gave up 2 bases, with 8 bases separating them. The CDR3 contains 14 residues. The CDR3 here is CASSSGTGANVLTF. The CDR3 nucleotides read TGTGCCAGTAGCTCAGGGACTGGGGCCAACGTCCTGACTTTC.

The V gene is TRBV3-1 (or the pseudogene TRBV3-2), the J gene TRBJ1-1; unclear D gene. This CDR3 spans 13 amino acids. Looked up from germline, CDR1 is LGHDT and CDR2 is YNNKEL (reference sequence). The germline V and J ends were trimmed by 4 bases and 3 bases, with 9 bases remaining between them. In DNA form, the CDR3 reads TGTGCCAGCAGCCCACGCGGAGACACTGAAGCTTTCTTT. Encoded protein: CASSPRGDTEAFF.

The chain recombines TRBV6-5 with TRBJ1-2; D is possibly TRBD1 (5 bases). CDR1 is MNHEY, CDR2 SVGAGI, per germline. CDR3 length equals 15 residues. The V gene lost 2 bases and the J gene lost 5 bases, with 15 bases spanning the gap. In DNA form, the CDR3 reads TGTGCCAGCAGTTACGTGGCAGGGTTGGTATATGGCTACACCTTC. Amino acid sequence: CASSYVAGLVYGYTF.

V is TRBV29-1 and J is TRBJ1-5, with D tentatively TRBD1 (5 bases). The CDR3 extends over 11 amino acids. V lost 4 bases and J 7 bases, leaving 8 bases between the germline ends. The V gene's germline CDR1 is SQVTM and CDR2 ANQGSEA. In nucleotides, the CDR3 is TGCAGCGTTGGGGGCGACCAGCCCCAGCATTTT. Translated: CSVGGDQPQHF.

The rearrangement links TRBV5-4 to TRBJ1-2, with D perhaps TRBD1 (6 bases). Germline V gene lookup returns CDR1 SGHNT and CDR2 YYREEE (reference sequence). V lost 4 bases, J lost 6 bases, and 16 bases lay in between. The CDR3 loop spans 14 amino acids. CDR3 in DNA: TGTGCCAGCAGCGGGCAGGGGAGTCGTGATGGCTACACCTTC. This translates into CASSGQGSRDGYTF. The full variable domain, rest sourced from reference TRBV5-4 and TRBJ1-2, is ETGVTQSPTHLIKTRGQQVTLRCSSQSGHNTVSWYQQALGQGPQFIFQYYREEENGRGNFPPRFSGLQFPNYSSELNVNALELDDSALYLCASSGQGSRDGYTFGSGTRLTVV.

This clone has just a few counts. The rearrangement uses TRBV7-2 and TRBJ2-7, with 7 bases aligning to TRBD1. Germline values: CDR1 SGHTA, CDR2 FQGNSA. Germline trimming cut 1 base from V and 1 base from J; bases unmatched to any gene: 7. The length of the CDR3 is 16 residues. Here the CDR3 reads CASSLGDRARSYEQYF. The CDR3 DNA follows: TGTGCCAGCAGCTTAGGGGACAGAGCCCGGTCCTACGAGCAGTACTTC.

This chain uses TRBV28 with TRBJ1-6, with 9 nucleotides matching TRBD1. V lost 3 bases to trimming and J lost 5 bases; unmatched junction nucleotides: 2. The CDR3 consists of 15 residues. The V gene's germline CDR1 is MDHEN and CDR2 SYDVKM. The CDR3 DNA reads TGTGCCAGCAGTTTGGGGGACAGGGATAATTCACCCCTCCACTTT. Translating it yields CASSLGDRDNSPLHF.

CDR3 in amino acids: CASSLVGTSGLTDTQYF. The CDR3 coding sequence is TGTGCCAGCAGCTTGGTCGGGACTAGCGGCCTCACAGATACGCAGTATTTT. The chain couples TRBV5-6 to TRBJ2-3, with 11 nucleotides matching TRBD2. J gave up 2 bases and V 0 bases, and 5 bases lay outside the gene matches. Germline assignment: CDR1 SGHDT and CDR2 YYEEEE. The CDR3 consists of 17 residues.

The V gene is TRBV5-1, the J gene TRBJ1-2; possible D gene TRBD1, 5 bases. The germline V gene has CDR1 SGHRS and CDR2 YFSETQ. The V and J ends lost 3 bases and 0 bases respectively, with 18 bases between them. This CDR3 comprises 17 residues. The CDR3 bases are TGCGCCAGCAGCTCCCCAGGGCGGCTCCAAGCTAACTATGGCTACACCTTC. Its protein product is CASSSPGRLQANYGYTF.

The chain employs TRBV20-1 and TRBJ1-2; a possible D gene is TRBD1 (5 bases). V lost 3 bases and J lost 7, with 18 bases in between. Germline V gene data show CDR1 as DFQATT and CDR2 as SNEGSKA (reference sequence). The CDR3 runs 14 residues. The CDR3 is CSASSQGMISGYTF. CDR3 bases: TGCAGTGCTAGTTCTCAGGGAATGATCTCTGGCTACACCTTC.

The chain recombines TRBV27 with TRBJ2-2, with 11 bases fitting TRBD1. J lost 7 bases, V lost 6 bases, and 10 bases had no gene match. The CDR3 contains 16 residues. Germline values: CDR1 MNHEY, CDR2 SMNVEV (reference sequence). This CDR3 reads CASRRPGQGGVGELFF. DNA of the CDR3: TGTGCCAGCAGGCGCCCGGGACAGGGGGGAGTCGGGGAGCTGTTTTTT.

In nucleotides, the CDR3 is TGTGCCAGCAGCCCTGGGGACAGGATTAATGAAAAACTGTTTTTT. Its protein is CASSPGDRINEKLFF. The chain carries TRBV9 and TRBJ1-4; 8 nucleotides align to TRBD1. With V trimmed by 4 bases and J by 4 bases, 6 bases remained unmatched. CDR3 size: 15 residues. The germline CDR1 and CDR2 sequences are SGDLS and YYNGEE.

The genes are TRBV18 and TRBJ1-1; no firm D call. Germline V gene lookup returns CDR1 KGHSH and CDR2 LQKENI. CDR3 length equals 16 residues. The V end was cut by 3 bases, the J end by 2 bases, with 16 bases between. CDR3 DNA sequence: TGTGCCAGCTCACCGGTCGGGAGCCCGGCCAACACTGAAGCTTTCTTT. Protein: CASSPVGSPANTEAFF.

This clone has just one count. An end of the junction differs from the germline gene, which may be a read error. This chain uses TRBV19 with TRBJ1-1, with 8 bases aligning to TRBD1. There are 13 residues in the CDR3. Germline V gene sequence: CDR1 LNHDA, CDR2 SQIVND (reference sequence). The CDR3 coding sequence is TGTGCCAGTAGTATAGATCAGGGGACAGGTCCGACCTTT. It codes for CASSIDQGTGPTF.

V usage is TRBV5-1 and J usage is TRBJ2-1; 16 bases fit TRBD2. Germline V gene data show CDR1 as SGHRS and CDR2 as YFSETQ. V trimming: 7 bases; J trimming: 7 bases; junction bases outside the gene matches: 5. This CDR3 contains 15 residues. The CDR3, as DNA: TGCGCCAGCGGGACTAGCGGGGGGGCAAGGAATGAGCAGTTCTTC. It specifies CASGTSGGARNEQFF.

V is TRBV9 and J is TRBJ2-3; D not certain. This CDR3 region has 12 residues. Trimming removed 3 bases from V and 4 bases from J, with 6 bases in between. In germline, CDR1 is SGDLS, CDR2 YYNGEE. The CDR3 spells CASSDPSDTQYF. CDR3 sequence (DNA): TGTGCCAGCAGCGATCCTTCAGATACGCAGTATTTT.

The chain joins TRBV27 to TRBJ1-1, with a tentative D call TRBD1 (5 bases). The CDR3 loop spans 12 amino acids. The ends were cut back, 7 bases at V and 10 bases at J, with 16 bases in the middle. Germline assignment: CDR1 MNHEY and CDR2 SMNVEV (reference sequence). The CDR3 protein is CASTGQGLRAFF. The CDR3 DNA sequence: TGTGCCAGCACAGGGCAGGGCCTTAGAGCTTTCTTT.

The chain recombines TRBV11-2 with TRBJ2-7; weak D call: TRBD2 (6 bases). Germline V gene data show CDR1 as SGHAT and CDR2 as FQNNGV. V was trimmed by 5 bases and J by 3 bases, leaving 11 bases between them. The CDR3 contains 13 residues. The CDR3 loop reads CASSLTRGYEQYF. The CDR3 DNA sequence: TGTGCCAGCAGCCTGACTAGGGGCTACGAGCAGTACTTC.